This paragraph covers one T cell receptor beta chain sequence. The entry originates in a study of T cells in Graves' hyperthyroidism and ophthalmopathy. CDR3 length equals 17 residues. The germline V gene has CDR1 SNHLY and CDR2 FYNNEI. Germline trimming cut 4 bases from V and 7 bases from J; bases unmatched to any gene: 12. Amplified TCR beta CDR3 regions derived from RNA transcripts. TCR CDR3 underwent first-round RT-PCR with the HTBI primer set. One entry per CDR3 protein results from TCRdb running MiXCR on the multiplex PCR reads. The sample yields 660,000 or so distinct CDR3 sequences, roughly 20% seen once.

The J gene is TRBJ2-7, the V gene TRBV2; 14 bases match TRBD2. Source material: blood. The receptor was isolated from a man aged 25 to 40 with Graves' ophthalmopathy. CDR3 residues: CASSGMARTSGRKEQYF. CDR3 coding DNA: TGTGCCAGCAGTGGGATGGCACGGACTAGCGGGAGGAAAGAGCAGTACTTC.